This entry lists 13 T cell receptor beta chains sequenced from one sample in a study of T cell changes during pregnancy in multiple sclerosis. The assay was immunoSEQ multiplex PCR, and TCRdb's table has in-frame clones only and misses some. The sample yields fewer than 60,000 clones, roughly 91% seen once. The material was peripheral blood, obtained in the second trimester of pregnancy. These TCRs come from a female donor with multiple sclerosis, enrolled in a pregnancy study.

The chain recombines TRBV5-8 with TRBJ1-6, with 7 positions matching TRBD1. Germline loops: CDR1 SGHTS, CDR2 YDEGEE. V lost 1 base, J lost 1 base, and 11 bases stayed unmatched. The CDR3 has 19 residues. The CDR3 reads CASSLSGQRARSYNSPLHF. CDR3 nucleotide sequence: TGTGCCAGCAGCTTGTCGGGACAGAGGGCTCGGTCCTATAATTCACCCCTCCACTTT.

The sample holds a few counts of this clone. The chain combines TRBV19 with TRBJ1-6, with 9 bases lining up with TRBD1. This CDR3 is 15 amino acids long. From germline, CDR1 is LNHDA and CDR2 SQIVND (reference sequence). Trimming took 3 bases from V and 10 from J; bases not matched to a gene: 7. The CDR3 DNA reads TGTGCCAGTAGTATTTGGACAGGGGCTAGGTCACCCCTCCACTTT. This sequence encodes CASSIWTGARSPLHF.

This clone was picked up one time. The chain uses TRBV9 and TRBJ2-1, with a tentative D call TRBD2 (7 bases). The length of the CDR3 is 13 residues. V lost 0 bases to trimming and J lost 13 bases, with 14 bases between them. CDR1 and CDR2 (germline): SGDLS, YYNGEE. The CDR3 reads CASSVVVGGAQFF. In DNA form, the CDR3 reads TGTGCCAGCAGCGTAGTGGTTGGGGGGGCACAGTTCTTC.

The V and J genes are TRBV12-5 and TRBJ2-3; D is undetermined. Germline CDR1 LGHNT, CDR2 FRNRAP. The V end was cut by 7 bases, the J end by 0 bases, with 14 bases between. This CDR3 spans 15 amino acids. Here the CDR3 reads CASAGARTSTDTQYF. CDR3 bases: TGTGCTAGTGCTGGAGCCCGAACTAGCACAGATACGCAGTATTTT. Full variable domain (missing parts from reference TRBV12-5 and TRBJ2-3): DARVTQTPRHKVTEMGQEVTMRCQPILGHNTVFWYRQTMMQGLELLAYFRNRAPLDDSGMPKDRFSAEMPDATLATLKIQPSEPRDSAVYFCASAGARTSTDTQYFGPGTRLTVL.

V gene TRBV6-6 combines with J gene TRBJ1-2; D remains ambiguous. Germline V CDR1 and CDR2: MNHNY, SVGAGI (reference sequence). V lost 5 bases and J lost 0, with 7 bases in between. The CDR3 sequence is 13 residues long. DNA for the CDR3: TGTGCCAGCAGTCAGGATTCTAACTATGGCTACACCTTC. It codes for CASSQDSNYGYTF.

This chain links TRBV6-5 with TRBJ2-7; 9 bases map to TRBD1. Germline V CDR1 and CDR2: MNHEY, SVGAGI. The V gene end was trimmed by 5 bases and the J gene end by 6 bases; junction bases not matched to a gene: 5. The CDR3 has 13 amino acids. The CDR3, as DNA: TGTGCCAGCAGTCGGGACAGGGCTTTCGAGCAGTACTTC. It translates to CASSRDRAFEQYF.

This chain joins TRBV5-6 and TRBJ1-2, with D unresolved. V dropped 4 bases and J dropped 7 bases, with 17 bases sitting between them. From germline, CDR1 is SGHDT and CDR2 YYEEEE. This CDR3 is built from 14 residues. The DNA for the CDR3 is TGTGCCAGCAGCCGCAGGTGGTCCGTTACTGGCTACACCTTC. This encodes CASSRRWSVTGYTF.

V usage is TRBV29-1 and J usage is TRBJ1-2, with D possibly matching TRBD1 (5 bases). CDR3 size: 10 residues. V was pared by 4 bases and J by 10 bases, with 10 bases between. CDR1 SQVTM and CDR2 ANQGSEA come from the germline V gene. For the CDR3, the DNA is TGCAGCGTTGGGAGGGGTGACTACACCTTC. Its translation: CSVGRGDYTF.

This chain uses TRBV5-1 with TRBJ2-5; TRBD1 matches 9 bases. Germline lookup yields CDR1 SGHRS and CDR2 YFSETQ. The ends lost 4 bases at V and 5 bases at J; junction bases unmatched: 6. The CDR3 extends over 14 amino acids. CDR3: CASSDRGAGETQYF. In nucleotides, the CDR3 is TGCGCCAGCAGCGACAGGGGGGCAGGCGAGACCCAGTACTTC.

The V and J genes are TRBV30 and TRBJ1-1, with 9 bases that match TRBD1. Germline loops: CDR1 GTSNPN, CDR2 SVGIG (reference sequence). This CDR3 region has 13 residues. The junction had 7 bases not matched to a gene; V was cut back by 3 bases and J by 8 bases. CDR3 sequence (DNA): TGTGCCTGGAGAGCAACAGGGGGCCGAGAAGCTTTCTTT. The encoded protein is CAWRATGGREAFF.

J is TRBJ2-7 and V is TRBV7-2; TRBD1 matches at 7 bases. The germline gives CDR1 SGHTA, CDR2 FQGNSA. The CDR3 loop spans 15 amino acids. V was clipped by 4 bases and J by 2 bases; unmatched bases: 8. The CDR3 loop is CASSSPGQSTYEQYF. Written as DNA, the CDR3 is TGTGCCAGCAGCTCCCCGGGACAGAGCACCTACGAGCAGTACTTC. Looking up the rest from reference TRBV7-2 and TRBJ2-7 gives the full variable domain: GAGVSQSPSNKVTEKGKDVELRCDPISGHTALYWYRQSLGQGLEFLIYFQGNSAPDKSGLPSDRFSAERTGGSVSTLTIQRTQQEDSAVYLCASSSPGQSTYEQYFGPGTRLTVT.

This clone occurred once. V gene TRBV27 combines with J gene TRBJ2-1; D remains unclear. V was shortened by 6 bases and J by 7 bases, with 16 bases between the two germline ends. Germline V lookup: CDR1 MNHEY, CDR2 SMNVEV (reference sequence). The CDR3 sequence is 14 residues long. This CDR3 is CASRPTLLRNEQFF. DNA of the CDR3: TGTGCCAGCAGACCTACCCTACTCCGGAATGAGCAGTTCTTC.

The chain combines TRBV27 with TRBJ1-5; 7 bases agree with TRBD1. The CDR3 loop spans 17 amino acids. With 5 bases clipped from V and 7 bases from J, the junction kept 17 bases outside the gene matches. CDR1 MNHEY and CDR2 SMNVEV come from the germline V gene (reference sequence). The CDR3 region has the DNA TGTGCCAGCAGTCCCCAACCGCCGGGACTCAGGGGGCAGCCCCAGCATTTT. Translation gives CASSPQPPGLRGQPQHF.